This is a list of T cell receptor beta chains from one sample in a study of shared clonotypes between healthy human individuals. This table comes from immunoSEQ multiplex PCR, and its TCRdb copy is limited to in-frame clones, with some not included. The data hold around 620,000 clones, with about 95% observed a single time. The sequencing input was naive CD8+ T cells sorted from blood. These receptors all stem from a woman in her thirties in good health. Both conserved end residues are part of each CDR3. Each record gives: V gene, J gene, CDR3 protein.

>TRBV5-4|TRBJ2-7
CASSWGLASYEQYF
>TRBV9|TRBJ2-1
CASSGMTSGYNEQFF
>TRBV7-8|TRBJ2-7
CASRLTSTLEQYF
>TRBV28|TRBJ2-7
CASSSPSTVSSYEQYF
>TRBV11-2|TRBJ2-7
CASSSWTVSYEQYF
>TRBV7-6|TRBJ2-1
CASSLGLAQYNEQFF
>TRBV11-1|TRBJ1-1
CASSLTQDSEAFF
>TRBV28|TRBJ2-1
CASSLDRNPYNEQFF
>TRBV30|TRBJ2-5
CAWSGGFGETQYF
>TRBV27|TRBJ1-3
CASSLSAVSGNTIYF
>TRBV7-8|TRBJ1-4
CASSLFSGGKEKLFF
>TRBV27|TRBJ1-1
CASSGQQNTEAFF
>TRBV2|TRBJ2-7
CASSDERLNEQYF
>TRBV11-2|TRBJ2-7
CASSSPLEQYF
>TRBV9|TRBJ2-1
CASSVEEGPPLNEQFF
>TRBV7-3|TRBJ2-7
CASSLSGSSYEQYF
>TRBV19|TRBJ2-1
CASSIGWEERYNEQFF